This section outlines one T cell receptor beta chain sequence together with its context. This clonotype was counted at least ten times. The clone's antigen remains unknown. The input lacks base qualities; no much larger clone sits a single base away. CDR1 and CDR2, per the germline V gene (reference sequence), are DFQATT and SNEGSKA. Trimming takes 3 bases from V and 2 bases from J, and the germline ends sit 2 bases apart. The CDR3 contains 12 residues, cysteine and phenylalanine counted. The retained sequence is limited to the CDR3, 36 bases, with the frame set at the first base. The receptor library was made with 5' RACE. The reads were generated on an Illumina HiSeq 2000. Template switching added a universal primer binding site, and the final cDNA carried a unique molecular identifier that allowed TCR cDNA molecules to be counted accurately. Specific primers in the conserved constant-segment region were used to synthesize first-strand cDNA for the TCR alpha and beta chains. To control for contamination, each cDNA library was double barcoded with a SMART-Mk sample barcode plus Illumina barcodes. TruSeq adapter sequences, together with Illumina sample barcodes, were added in two successive PCR steps. The TCR alpha and beta cDNA libraries were sequenced on the Illumina HiSeq platform using custom primers. The authors' pipeline ran thus. Raw reads were processed with MiGEC to extract unique molecular identifiers, and MiXCR was used to determine CDR3 positions. For each individual, recombination models were inferred using an EM algorithm with the repgenHMM and IGoR tools. The analysis of shared clonotypes was done with the tcR package in R, with sharing normalized by the product of cloneset sizes. Out-of-frame nonproductive sequences were analyzed to study raw recombination free of thymic and clonal selection effects. TCRdb reanalyzed the raw reads on its own, using fastp at Q25 for trimming and MiXCR for clone calling, and kept in-frame beta chains. Each CDR3 protein gets just one entry, which takes the most common genes and DNA from the rows behind it. TCRdb assigned the V and J calls; the authors' analysis was not used. This sample holds roughly 1,500,000 distinct CDR3 sequences; 25% to 35% were observed only once. The ten largest clonotypes hold about 0.3% of the sample.

The source of the sample is a study of identical twins (TCRdb year 2016). About the study as a whole: To test whether fetal clonotypes persist, the study used deep sequencing on TCR alpha and beta repertoires from monozygotic twins, unrelated adults of various ages, and cord blood. Replicate twin experiments were performed at different times using different library preparation protocols to rule out contamination. Summary of the overall study and its limitations: Zero-insertion analyses could be partly confounded by invariant T cells such as MAIT and iNKT, though diverse VJ usage argued against such confounding for most clonotypes. In monozygotic twins, out-of-frame TCR alpha sharing was systematically underestimated by recombination models, although the models agreed with sharing between unrelated individuals. Compared with coincidental sharing between unrelated individuals, out-of-frame TCR alpha sequences shared between twins showed an excess of sequences with low generation probability. Conclusions relied on cross-sectional statistical analysis, since the same donors could not be followed over many years. Fewer insertions were carried by abundant cord blood beta clonotypes; a weaker similar trend was observed in young adult naive repertoires, while no such trend was observed in memory repertoires. A weaker excess of twin sharing was found in beta out-of-frame sequences because the signal-to-noise ratio was lowered by fewer shared sequences.

Only healthy Caucasian donors were included. The V gene is TRBV20-1 and the J gene is TRBJ2-6; no confident D gene assignment can be made. Source material: cord blood. The clonotype was recovered from a newborn girl in good health. The nucleotide sequence reads TGCAGTGCTAGTGCTGGGGCCAACGTCCTGACTTTC. Its coded protein is CSASAGANVLTF.